A selection of T cell receptor beta chains follows, all from one sample in a study of blood T cells in healthy people across ages. MiXCR, run by TCRdb on the 5' RACE reads, gives a single entry per CDR3 protein. The profile shows fewer than 2,000,000 distinct CDR3 sequences, roughly 32% of them singletons. The sample consisted of blood. The source is a woman aged 25-40 years in good health. CDR3s leave out the opening cysteine and the closing phenylalanine or tryptophan.

CDR3: ASSFLRELPYEQY
J: TRBJ2-7
V: TRBV7-2

CDR3: ASSYSSGAYEQY
J: TRBJ2-7
V: TRBV6-5

CDR3: ASSYQPLLGAPTTYEQY
J: TRBJ2-7
V: TRBV6-2/TRBV6-3

CDR3: ASSWVSGQGPYEQY
J: TRBJ2-7
V: TRBV5-1

CDR3: SARDTGTGVGELF
J: TRBJ2-2
V: TRBV20-1

CDR3: SVEENSGGRDLYEQY
J: TRBJ2-7
V: TRBV29-1

CDR3: ASSLGGPATEAF
J: TRBJ1-1
V: TRBV5-1

CDR3: ASSLSGVGNSPLH
J: TRBJ1-6
V: TRBV11-2

CDR3: SASVGSGSSYEQY
J: TRBJ2-7
V: TRBV20-1

CDR3: ATSRGTGLKETQY
J: TRBJ2-5
V: TRBV15

CDR3: ASSHLDPYEQY
J: TRBJ2-7
V: TRBV3-1

CDR3: ASSLDGSGANEQF
J: TRBJ2-1
V: TRBV11-2

CDR3: SARTSGGDSETQY
J: TRBJ2-5
V: TRBV20-1

CDR3: SVARPDRGTNTEAF
J: TRBJ1-1
V: TRBV29-1

CDR3: ASSPYPTQGETQY
J: NA
V: TRBV27

CDR3: ASSQVFVHEQY
J: TRBJ2-7
V: TRBV4-1

CDR3: ASSLWGQHYNEQF
J: TRBJ2-1
V: TRBV7-3

CDR3: ASSGQGSPSNQPQH
J: TRBJ1-5
V: TRBV6-1

CDR3: ASSSPGSDNEQF
J: TRBJ2-1
V: TRBV7-9

CDR3: AIRDGTTVADTQY
J: TRBJ2-3
V: TRBV10-3

CDR3: ASSSRGPTAKNIQY
J: TRBJ2-4
V: TRBV28

CDR3: ASSVTVGTSYNEQF
J: TRBJ2-1
V: TRBV9

CDR3: ASSLVSAGGVEQY
J: TRBJ2-7
V: TRBV7-2

CDR3: ASSLTSGIADTQY
J: TRBJ2-3
V: TRBV7-3

CDR3: SASVGTNYGYT
J: TRBJ1-2
V: TRBV20-1

CDR3: SARDPAPSSYNEQY
J: TRBJ2-5
V: TRBV20-1

CDR3: ASSAGLKNTEAF
J: TRBJ1-1
V: TRBV7-8

CDR3: ASSSQGPRDTQY
J: TRBJ2-3
V: TRBV5-6

CDR3: SAKIGQVDEKLF
J: TRBJ1-4
V: TRBV20-1

CDR3: AISEIRSPGANVLT
J: TRBJ2-6
V: TRBV10-3

CDR3: AGSLGGGYEQY
J: TRBJ2-7
V: TRBV7-6

CDR3: SAREFTSPSSYDEQF
J: TRBJ2-1
V: TRBV20-1

CDR3: ASSYGETSGPYEQY
J: TRBJ2-7
V: TRBV6-5

CDR3: SARGTGQGAQAF
J: TRBJ1-1
V: TRBV20-1